The next 14 T cell receptor beta chains were all read from a single sample in a study of T cells in Graves' hyperthyroidism and ophthalmopathy. It was RNA transcripts that yielded the amplified TCR beta CDR3 regions. Initially, a first-round RT-PCR of the TCR CDR3 employed the HTBI primer set. TCRdb reprocessed the multiplex PCR reads with MiXCR, giving one entry per CDR3 protein. The data show approximately 570,000 distinct CDR3 sequences, 15% to 20% seen once. The sequencing sample was made of blood. The receptors originated from a man aged 35 to 55 with Graves' ophthalmopathy.

This clonotype was picked up many times. The gene calls are TRBV7-9 and TRBJ2-5; no clear D. The germline V and J ends were trimmed by 6 bases and 0 bases, with 2 bases remaining between them. Germline CDR1 SEHNR, CDR2 FQNEAQ (reference sequence). This CDR3 spans 11 amino acids. The CDR3 sequence is CASRNQETQYF. CDR3 coding DNA: TGTGCCAGCAGAAACCAAGAGACCCAGTACTTC.

Regarding this clonotype: A junction boundary mismatches the germline segment, possibly from a read error. The genes are TRBV20-1 and TRBJ1-4; 9 bases agree with TRBD1. The CDR3 consists of 14 residues. Germline loops: CDR1 DFQATT, CDR2 SNEGSKA (reference sequence). CDR3 residues: CSAFTGGAGEKLVF. The CDR3 DNA reads TGCAGTGCTTTTACAGGGGGCGCGGGTGAAAAACTGGTTTTT.

This clonotype was picked up a small number of times. The chain couples TRBV6-1 to TRBJ2-1, with D possibly being TRBD2 (5 bases). CDR3 length equals 15 residues. V was trimmed by 7 bases and J by 10 bases, leaving 23 bases between them. Germline V CDR1 and CDR2: MNHNS, SASEGT. The DNA for the CDR3 is TGTGCCAGCAATCCCGGCGCTAGCCACGTGGACGAGCAGTTCTTC. It is translated as CASNPGASHVDEQFF.

This clonotype has ten or more counts. V is TRBV12-3 or TRBV12-4 and J is TRBJ2-7; D unclear. CDR3 length: 12 residues. V lost 2 bases, J lost 3 bases, and 5 bases lay in between. CDR3 nucleotide sequence: TGTGCCAGCAGTTTAAGTATCTACGAGCAGTACTTC. It yields the protein CASSLSIYEQYF.

The chain recombines TRBV7-2 with TRBJ2-1; D gene uncertain. The CDR3 sequence is 15 residues long. Germline assignment: CDR1 SGHTA and CDR2 FQGNSA. V dropped 5 bases and J dropped 5 bases, with 16 bases sitting between them. Written as DNA, the CDR3 is TGTGCCAGCAGCGCCAGAGTGGTTGGCGACAATGAGCAGTTCTTC. Translated: CASSARVVGDNEQFF.

This clonotype was found a few times. The chain has TRBV2 and TRBJ1-2, with D tentatively TRBD1 (6 bases). The V gene lost 5 bases and the J gene lost 8 bases, with 12 bases spanning the gap. Germline assignment: CDR1 SNHLY and CDR2 FYNNEI. This CDR3 has 12 amino acids. The CDR3 region has the DNA TGTGCCAGCAGTACCCGGGACACCGGCTACACCTTC. Its protein product is CASSTRDTGYTF.

This clonotype was picked up a small number of times. The genes are TRBV6-1 and TRBJ2-7, with a weak D call TRBD1 (5 bases). The CDR3 sequence is 13 residues long. Trimming pared 5 bases from V and 0 bases from J, leaving 8 bases between. Germline assignment: CDR1 MNHNS and CDR2 SASEGT. CDR3 sequence reads: CASSQGASYEQYF. The CDR3 DNA reads TGTGCCAGCAGTCAAGGGGCCTCCTACGAGCAGTACTTC.

The CDR3 loop reads CASSLYGGTHNEQFF. The DNA for the CDR3 is TGCGCCAGCAGCTTGTACGGCGGGACCCACAATGAGCAGTTCTTC. The chain recombines TRBV5-1 with TRBJ2-1; D might be TRBD2 (6 bases). The CDR3 has 15 amino acids. V lost 1 base and J lost 5, with 13 bases in between. In germline, CDR1 is SGHRS, CDR2 YFSETQ.

The rearrangement links TRBV6-1 to TRBJ2-1; 13 nucleotides align to TRBD2. From germline, CDR1 is MNHNS and CDR2 SASEGT. The V and J ends lost 6 bases and 0 bases, in that order; junction bases with no gene match: 8. The length of the CDR3 is 18 residues. For the CDR3, the DNA is TGTGCCAGCAGGTCCGGGACTAGCGGGGTCCCCTCCTACAATGAGCAGTTCTTC. Translation gives CASRSGTSGVPSYNEQFF.

This clonotype was picked up many times. The chain has TRBV28 and TRBJ2-5; TRBD2 is a possible D gene (6 bases). V gave up 2 bases and J gave up 11 bases, with 15 bases separating them. This CDR3 is built from 13 residues. CDR1 is MDHEN and CDR2 is SYDVKM in the germline V gene. As DNA, the CDR3 is TGTGCCAGCAGTTTAGACGGTGGGAGGAATCAGTACTTC. It specifies CASSLDGGRNQYF.

In this sample, this clonotype turned up a few times. This chain uses TRBV29-1 with TRBJ2-5; 12 bases are shared with TRBD1. With V trimmed by 6 bases and J by 5 bases, 10 bases remained unmatched. The germline V gene encodes CDR1 SQVTM and CDR2 ANQGSEA. The length of the CDR3 is 15 residues. This CDR3 reads CSVQGGTGGLETQYF. The CDR3 DNA is TGCAGCGTCCAGGGAGGGACAGGGGGCTTGGAGACCCAGTACTTC.

The chain is built from TRBV29-1 and TRBJ1-5; 9 bases line up with TRBD1. After removal of 8 bases from V and 1 base from J, the junction contained 3 bases not matched to a gene. This CDR3 region has 13 residues. Germline loops: CDR1 SQVTM, CDR2 ANQGSEA. CDR3 coding DNA: TGCAGCATACAGGGGGCCAGCAATCAGCCCCAGCATTTT. This translates into CSIQGASNQPQHF. Looking up the rest from reference TRBV29-1 and TRBJ1-5 gives the full variable domain: SAVISQKPSRDICQRGTSLTIQCQVDSQVTMMFWYRQQPGQSLTLIATANQGSEATYESGFVIDKFPISRPNLTFSTLTVSNMSPEDSSIYLCSIQGASNQPQHFGDGTRLSIL.

The chain uses TRBV30 and TRBJ1-5; D unresolved. The germline V and J ends were trimmed by 3 bases and 0 bases, with 6 bases remaining between them. This CDR3 is built from 13 residues. In germline, CDR1 is GTSNPN, CDR2 SVGIG (reference sequence). The CDR3 DNA sequence: TGTGCCTGGAGCGCAGATAGCAATCAGCCCCAGCATTTT. Protein sequence: CAWSADSNQPQHF. Using reference TRBV30 and TRBJ1-5 for the parts outside the CDR3, the full variable domain is SQTIHQWPATLVQPVGSPLSLECTVEGTSNPNLYWYRQAAGRGLQLLFYSVGIGQISSEVPQNLSASRPQDRQFILSSKKLLLSDSGFYLCAWSADSNQPQHFGDGTRLSIL.

The J gene is TRBJ2-5, the V gene TRBV15; no firm D call. CDR1 and CDR2 (germline): LNHNV, YYDKDF (reference sequence). CDR3 size: 12 residues. Trimming stripped 2 bases from V and 3 bases from J, with 4 bases between. In DNA, the CDR3 is TGTGCCACCAGCAGACCTAAAGAGACCCAGTACTTC. It specifies CATSRPKETQYF.